One and the same sample provided the 4 T cell receptor beta chains below, sequenced in a study of T cell repertoires in cytomegalovirus infection. TCRdb reprocessed the reads via MiXCR and lists one record per CDR3 protein. This table holds approximately 160,000 distinct CDR3 sequences, 17% found once. The material sequenced was CD8+ T cells from PBMCs. The receptors here all came from a human donor in good health (CMV status not recorded). Some clones in this sample may be carry-over from other donors' samples.

This clonotype was detected only a few times. This chain joins TRBV11-2 and TRBJ2-3; D possibly corresponds to TRBD1 (5 bases). Trimming removed 3 bases from V and 3 bases from J, with 7 bases in between. The CDR3 totals 13 residues. Germline CDR1 is SGHAT and CDR2 is FQNNGV. The CDR3 protein is CASSFRVTDTQYF. The CDR3 DNA is TGTGCCAGCAGCTTCAGGGTTACAGATACGCAGTATTTT.

As to this clonotype: Without the conserved terminal phenylalanine or tryptophan, this CDR3 likely stems from a read error. The CDR3 protein is CASSQVKEITDTQYL. Here the CDR3 DNA reads TGCGCCAGCAGCCAAGTAAAAGAGATCACAGATACGCAGTATTTA. This chain connects TRBV4-3 to TRBJ2-3; D ambiguous. V lost 1 base and J lost 2, with 10 bases in between. Looked up from germline, CDR1 is LGHNA and CDR2 is YSLEER. The CDR3 is made up of 15 amino acids.

This rearrangement joins TRBV10-3 to TRBJ2-7, with D maybe TRBD2 (5 bases). This CDR3 spans 15 amino acids. The ends were cut back, 2 bases at V and 2 bases at J, with 13 bases in the middle. Germline V lookup: CDR1 ENHRY, CDR2 SYGVKD. The CDR3 is CAISEPPGNPYEQYF. The CDR3, as DNA: TGTGCCATCAGTGAGCCCCCGGGGAATCCCTACGAGCAGTACTTC.

This sequence joins TRBV6-2 or TRBV6-3 and TRBJ2-7; D uncertain. Trimming pared 1 base from V and 4 bases from J, leaving 5 bases between. Looked up from germline, CDR1 is MNHEY and CDR2 is SVGEGT. This CDR3 comprises 12 residues. The CDR3 DNA is TGTGCCAGCAGTTACTACTCATACGAGCAGTACTTC. Protein sequence: CASSYYSYEQYF.